Listed here are 20 T cell receptor beta chains from one sample, sequenced in a study of regulatory T cells in long-lasting Graves disease. Relying on iRepertoire HTBI primers and Arm-PCR of CDR3 regions, the team built TCR beta libraries. TCRdb passed the multiplex PCR reads through MiXCR, listing each CDR3 protein once. In the table there are 400,000 to 550,000 distinct CDR3 sequences, over 15% of which are singletons. Noted time point: newly diagnosed GD, antithyroid drugs for less than 3 months. PBMC RNA was the source of the TCR library. This sample was shared with a second study, whose subject was T cells in Graves' hyperthyroidism and ophthalmopathy.

This material consisted of peripheral blood mononuclear cells (PBMCs), taken at new diagnosis, from a patient treated with antithyroid drugs. These receptors all come from a woman under 30 with Graves disease.

This clonotype has more than one count but fewer than ten. The V call is TRBV7-3, the J call TRBJ2-2, with no clear D. Germline assignment: CDR1 SGHTA and CDR2 FQGTGA. The V end lost 5 bases, the J end lost 0 bases, and 13 bases lay between the germline ends. The length of the CDR3 is 16 residues. The CDR3 is CASSRSLTANTGELFF. The CDR3 region has the DNA TGTGCCAGCAGCCGTAGCCTAACTGCGAACACCGGGGAGCTGTTTTTT.

This clonotype was observed many times. The genes are TRBV28 and TRBJ2-1; tentative D call: TRBD2 (6 bases). The CDR3 length is 15 residues. Trimming removed 2 bases at V and 3 bases at J, with 11 bases between. CDR1 and CDR2 (germline): MDHEN, SYDVKM. The CDR3 DNA reads as TGTGCCAGCAGTTTAATTGGAGGGAACTACAATGAGCAGTTCTTC. Translating gives CASSLIGGNYNEQFF.

This clonotype was picked up many times. The chain recombines TRBV7-9 with TRBJ1-2; D possibly corresponds to TRBD1 (5 bases). Germline V gives CDR1 SEHNR, CDR2 FQNEAQ (reference sequence). The V gene lost 3 bases and the J gene lost 4 bases, with 12 bases spanning the gap. This CDR3 region has 14 residues. The CDR3 here is CASSFPDSFYGYTF. CDR3 bases: TGTGCCAGCAGCTTCCCCGACAGTTTCTATGGCTACACCTTC.

In its sample, this clonotype was seen a few times. The chain recombines TRBV28 with TRBJ2-7; 12 positions match TRBD1. Per the germline V gene, CDR1 is MDHEN and CDR2 is SYDVKM. This CDR3 contains 16 residues. V was clipped by 7 bases and J by 5 bases; unmatched bases: 12. The CDR3: CASTLMPGQGAHEQYF. CDR3 sequence (DNA): TGTGCCAGCACCCTTATGCCGGGACAGGGGGCTCACGAGCAGTACTTC.

This clonotype was seen at least ten times. The rearrangement links TRBV28 to TRBJ2-7, with 9 bases aligning to TRBD2. V was pared by 6 bases and J by 1 base, with 7 bases of the junction left unmatched. This CDR3 is built from 15 residues. Per germline, CDR1 MDHEN and CDR2 SYDVKM. The DNA for the CDR3 is TGTGCCAGCAGCCTTCTGACTAGCGGTTCCTACGAGCAGTACTTC. Translating it yields CASSLLTSGSYEQYF.

This clonotype was counted a few times. V gene TRBV6-2 or TRBV6-3 combines with J gene TRBJ2-2, with TRBD2 matching over 13 bases. Germline trimming cut 2 bases from V and 0 bases from J; bases unmatched to any gene: 6. The CDR3 covers 19 residues. Per germline, CDR1 MNHEY and CDR2 SVGEGT. CDR3 region: CASSYHQTSGRPNTGELFF. The DNA of the CDR3 is TGTGCCAGCAGTTACCACCAGACTAGCGGGAGGCCGAACACCGGGGAGCTGTTTTTT.

This clonotype showed up many times. J is TRBJ2-1 and V is TRBV24-1; maybe TRBD1 (5 bases). CDR3 length equals 16 residues. Between the trimmed V and J ends, which lost 4 bases and 5 bases, there was a span of 17 bases. Germline-derived CDR1 and CDR2 are KGHDR and SFDVKD. CDR3 amino acids: CATSEALAGSHNEQFF. Here the CDR3 DNA reads TGTGCCACCAGTGAAGCCCTTGCAGGGTCGCACAATGAGCAGTTCTTC.

This sequence joins TRBV5-1 and TRBJ2-1; weak D call: TRBD2 (6 bases). Deletions cut 0 bases from V and 7 bases from J, with 17 bases between. In germline, CDR1 is SGHRS, CDR2 YFSETQ. The CDR3 length is 16 residues. CDR3 loop: CASSLEISGLRNEQFF. The CDR3 DNA reads TGCGCCAGCAGCTTGGAAATTAGCGGTCTTAGAAATGAGCAGTTCTTC.

As regards this clonotype: This could be a read error, since a much larger clone is one nucleotide away. The chain joins TRBV11-2 to TRBJ2-1; 11 nucleotides align to TRBD1. The CDR3 length is 16 residues. Germline values: CDR1 SGHAT, CDR2 FQNNGV. CDR3 sequence: CASGLGTGGPYNEQFF. The DNA for the CDR3 is TGTGCCAGCGGCTTAGGGACAGGGGGTCCCTACAATGAGCAGTTCTTC.

In its sample, this clonotype was seen many times. The CDR3, as DNA: TGTGCCAGCAGCGGGGGCCCTCCGGGACAGCGATCCTACGAGCAGTACTTC. It codes for CASSGGPPGQRSYEQYF. This sequence joins TRBV7-6 and TRBJ2-7; 7 bases match TRBD1. The CDR3 spans 17 residues. V shed 5 bases and J 1 base; nucleotides not matched to a gene: 14. Germline lookup yields CDR1 SGHVS and CDR2 FNYEAQ.

This clonotype was detected ten times or more. The chain couples TRBV12-5 to TRBJ2-3, with TRBD1 as a possible D gene (6 bases). The V gene lost 0 bases and the J gene lost 6 bases, with 13 bases spanning the gap. The CDR3 contains 15 residues. Germline CDR1 is LGHNT and CDR2 is FRNRAP. CDR3 in amino acids: CASGLVFFRGDTQYF. Here the CDR3 DNA reads TGTGCTAGTGGTTTGGTATTTTTCAGGGGCGATACGCAGTATTTT.

Regarding this clonotype: A much more abundant neighbour one base away suggests this may be a read error. In DNA form, the CDR3 reads TGTGCCAGCAGCCAAGACAGGGGCAATCGGCCCCAGCATTTT. It encodes CASSQDRGNRPQHF. The chain couples TRBV3-1 to TRBJ1-5; D might be TRBD1 (6 bases). Germline assignment: CDR1 LGHDT and CDR2 YNNKEL (reference sequence). There are 14 residues in the CDR3. Filled out from reference TRBV3-1 and TRBJ1-5, the complete variable domain reads DTAVSQTPKYLVTQMGNDKSIKCEQNLGHDTMYWYKQDSKKFLKIMFSYNNKELIINETVPNRFSPKSPDKAHLNLHINSLELGDSAVYFCASSQDRGNRPQHFGDGTRLSIL.

The chain couples TRBV6-2 or TRBV6-3 to TRBJ2-7; possible D gene TRBD2, 6 bases. V was pared by 2 bases and J by 1 base, with 12 bases between. Germline V gene data show CDR1 as MNHEY and CDR2 as SVGEGT. The CDR3 runs 15 residues. CDR3 DNA: TGTGCCAGCAGTTACGGGGCGGGACGGTCCTACGAGCAGTACTTC. It specifies CASSYGAGRSYEQYF.

This clonotype has more than one count but fewer than ten. V gene TRBV19 combines with J gene TRBJ2-1; the match to TRBD1 covers 8 bases. The V gene end was trimmed by 6 bases and the J gene end by 9 bases; junction bases not matched to a gene: 4. Germline CDR1 and CDR2: LNHDA and SQIVND (reference sequence). This CDR3 has 12 amino acids. The CDR3 nucleotides read TGTGCCAGTAGACGGACAGGGAGTGAGCAGTTCTTC. Encoded protein: CASRRTGSEQFF.

The chain has TRBV5-1 and TRBJ2-7, with 9 bases aligning to TRBD2. The CDR3 runs 15 residues. The V gene end was trimmed by 0 bases and the J gene end by 6 bases; junction bases not matched to a gene: 7. Germline loops: CDR1 SGHRS, CDR2 YFSETQ. The CDR3 coding sequence is TGCGCCAGCAGCTTGGAAGCGGGAGGTTACTTCGAGCAGTACTTC. It encodes CASSLEAGGYFEQYF. Drawing the rest from reference TRBV5-1 and TRBJ2-7, the complete variable domain is KAGVTQTPRYLIKTRGQQVTLSCSPISGHRSVSWYQQTPGQGLQFLFEYFSETQRNKGNFPGRFSGRQFSNSRSEMNVSTLELGDSALYLCASSLEAGGYFEQYFGPGTRLTVT.

This clonotype has a handful of counts. The V gene is TRBV7-9, the J gene TRBJ2-1, with D possibly TRBD2 on 6 matching bases. Germline CDR1 and CDR2: SEHNR and FQNEAQ (reference sequence). The ends were cut back, 4 bases at V and 0 bases at J, with 10 bases in the middle. CDR3 length: 15 residues. The DNA of the CDR3 is TGTGCCAGCAGCTCCCTGGAGGGCTCCTACAATGAGCAGTTCTTC. This encodes CASSSLEGSYNEQFF. Drawing the rest from reference TRBV7-9 and TRBJ2-1, the complete variable domain is DTGVSQNPRHKITKRGQNVTFRCDPISEHNRLYWYRQTLGQGPEFLTYFQNEAQLEKSRLLSDRFSAERPKGSFSTLEIQRTEQGDSAMYLCASSSLEGSYNEQFFGPGTRLTVL.

This clonotype was seen a handful of times. The CDR3 bases are TGTGCCAGCACGGGTGCGGCAAGGGAGCAGTACTTC. It encodes CASTGAAREQYF. This sequence joins TRBV28 and TRBJ2-7; D is ambiguous. V was pared by 7 bases and J by 7 bases, with 14 bases between. Germline V CDR1 and CDR2: MDHEN, SYDVKM. This CDR3 has 12 amino acids.

The V gene is TRBV14, the J gene TRBJ2-2; 13 bases are a match to TRBD2. With 2 bases clipped from V and 2 bases from J, the junction kept 5 bases outside the gene matches. Germline V lookup: CDR1 SGHDN, CDR2 FVKESK. This CDR3 is built from 18 residues. The CDR3 protein is CASSQYRGLAGNTGELFF. DNA for the CDR3: TGTGCCAGCAGCCAATATAGGGGACTAGCGGGAAACACCGGGGAGCTGTTTTTT.

On this clonotype: With a far larger clone one base away, a read error is the likely cause. The chain carries TRBV20-1 and TRBJ2-3; D is perhaps TRBD1 (8 bases). The DNA end lines up better with TRBJ2-5; the J call may be wrong. CDR1 DFQATT and CDR2 SNEGSKA come from the germline V gene (reference sequence). The CDR3 is 13 residues long. The CDR3, as DNA: TGCAGTGCTAATAACAGGGGGGGGGAGGCCCAGTACTTC. This encodes CSANNRGGEAQYF.

This clonotype was counted ten times or more. This rearrangement joins TRBV11-2 to TRBJ2-1, with D maybe TRBD2 (6 bases). From germline, CDR1 is SGHAT and CDR2 FQNNGV. This CDR3 spans 17 amino acids. Trimming cost V 0 bases and J 0 bases, with 12 bases left between them. The CDR3 protein is CASSLDPGGSSYNEQFF. The CDR3 DNA is TGTGCCAGCAGCTTAGACCCTGGGGGGAGCTCCTACAATGAGCAGTTCTTC. Full variable domain (rest looked up from reference TRBV11-2 and TRBJ2-1): EAGVAQSPRYKIIEKRQSVAFWCNPISGHATLYWYQQILGQGPKLLIQFQNNGVVDDSQLPKDRFSAERLKGVDSTLKIQPAKLEDSAVYLCASSLDPGGSSYNEQFFGPGTRLTVL.